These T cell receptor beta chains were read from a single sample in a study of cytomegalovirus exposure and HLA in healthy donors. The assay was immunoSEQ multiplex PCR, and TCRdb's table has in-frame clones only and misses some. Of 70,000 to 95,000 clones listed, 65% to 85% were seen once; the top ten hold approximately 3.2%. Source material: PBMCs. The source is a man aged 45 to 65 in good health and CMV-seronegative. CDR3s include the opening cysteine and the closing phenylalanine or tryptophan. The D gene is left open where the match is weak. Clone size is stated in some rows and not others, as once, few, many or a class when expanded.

CDR3aa: CASSPPRGAHRGGELFF
CDR3nt: TGTGCCAGCAGTCCCCCGCGGGGGGCGCATCGTGGCGGGGAGCTGTTTTTT
j_gene: TRBJ2-2
v_gene: TRBV28
d_gene: TRBD2
abundance: -

CDR3aa: CANSYSGNTEAFF
CDR3nt: TGTGCCAACAGTTATTCCGGGAACACTGAAGCTTTCTTT
j_gene: TRBJ1-1
v_gene: TRBV6-5
d_gene: -
abundance: -

CDR3aa: CAWSDVGDGNTIYF
CDR3nt: TGTGCCTGGAGTGATGTAGGAGATGGAAACACCATATATTTT
j_gene: TRBJ1-3
v_gene: TRBV30
d_gene: -
abundance: -

CDR3aa: CASSLEGAFQETQYF
CDR3nt: TGTGCCAGCAGCTTAGAAGGGGCCTTCCAAGAGACCCAGTACTTC
j_gene: TRBJ2-5
v_gene: TRBV7-6
d_gene: -
abundance: -

CDR3aa: CASSRRQGVMGAFF
CDR3nt: TGTGCCAGCAGCCGCCGACAGGGGGTAATGGGGGCTTTCTTT
j_gene: TRBJ1-1
v_gene: TRBV13
d_gene: TRBD1
abundance: -

CDR3aa: CASSSPHLNTEAFF
CDR3nt: TGTGCCAGCAGTTCCCCTCACTTGAACACTGAAGCTTTCTTT
j_gene: TRBJ1-1
v_gene: TRBV6-5
d_gene: -
abundance: -

CDR3aa: CASSGGTGYGYTF
CDR3nt: TGTGCCAGCAGCGGCGGGACAGGGTATGGCTACACCTTC
j_gene: TRBJ1-2
v_gene: TRBV9
d_gene: TRBD1
abundance: -

CDR3aa: CASSQGTGPYGYTF
CDR3nt: TGCGCCAGCAGCCAAGGGACAGGGCCCTATGGCTACACCTTC
j_gene: TRBJ1-2
v_gene: TRBV4-1
d_gene: TRBD1
abundance: -

CDR3aa: CASSKDRGGNTEAFF
CDR3nt: TGTGCCAGCAGCAAGGACAGGGGGGGGAACACTGAAGCTTTCTTT
j_gene: TRBJ1-1
v_gene: TRBV7-9
d_gene: TRBD1
abundance: -

CDR3aa: CASSVGDTAGYGYTF
CDR3nt: TGTGCCAGCAGCGTAGGGGACACAGCCGGGTATGGCTACACCTTC
j_gene: TRBJ1-2
v_gene: TRBV9
d_gene: -
abundance: -

CDR3aa: CSSSLTGDTEAFF
CDR3nt: TGTTCCAGCAGCTTAACAGGGGACACTGAAGCTTTCTTT
j_gene: TRBJ1-1
v_gene: TRBV7-9
d_gene: TRBD1
abundance: -

CDR3aa: CASSLSVESTLAWETQYF
CDR3nt: TGTGCCAGCAGTTTATCCGTGGAATCCACGCTAGCTTGGGAGACCCAGTACTTC
j_gene: TRBJ2-5
v_gene: TRBV27
d_gene: -
abundance: -

CDR3aa: CASSPNRDRGPGELFF
CDR3nt: TGTGCCAGCAGCCCCAACCGGGACAGGGGTCCCGGGGAGCTGTTTTTT
j_gene: TRBJ2-2
v_gene: TRBV7-3
d_gene: TRBD1
abundance: -

CDR3aa: CASSAGRTGFGNQPQHF
CDR3nt: TGTGCCAGCAGCGCAGGAAGGACAGGGTTTGGCAATCAGCCCCAGCATTTT
j_gene: TRBJ1-5
v_gene: TRBV2
d_gene: TRBD1
abundance: -

CDR3aa: CASGLAIGAIGNTIYF
CDR3nt: TGTGCTAGTGGTTTGGCTATAGGGGCTATTGGAAACACCATATATTTT
j_gene: TRBJ1-3
v_gene: TRBV12-5
d_gene: -
abundance: -

CDR3aa: CASRSQTATNNSPLHF
CDR3nt: TGTGCCAGCAGGTCACAGACCGCTACAAATAATTCACCCCTCCACTTT
j_gene: TRBJ1-6
v_gene: TRBV11-2
d_gene: -
abundance: -

CDR3aa: CASRPYGQGMNTEAFF
CDR3nt: TGTGCCAGTAGACCATATGGACAGGGTATGAACACTGAAGCTTTCTTT
j_gene: TRBJ1-1
v_gene: TRBV19
d_gene: TRBD1
abundance: few

CDR3aa: CASSLSTRYRYEQYF
CDR3nt: TGTGCCAGCAGTTTATCGACCAGGTACCGCTACGAGCAGTACTTC
j_gene: TRBJ2-7
v_gene: TRBV27
d_gene: -
abundance: -

CDR3aa: CASSLSGYEQYF
CDR3nt: TGTGCCAGCAGCTTGAGCGGTTACGAGCAGTACTTC
j_gene: TRBJ2-7
v_gene: TRBV5-6
d_gene: -
abundance: -

CDR3aa: CASSLIPTYNEQFF
CDR3nt: TGTGCCAGCAGCTTAATCCCTACCTACAATGAGCAGTTCTTC
j_gene: TRBJ2-1
v_gene: TRBV7-2
d_gene: -
abundance: -

CDR3aa: CASSQDWGQGPHNQPQHF
CDR3nt: TGCGCCAGCAGCCAAGATTGGGGACAGGGCCCACACAATCAGCCCCAGCATTTT
j_gene: TRBJ1-5
v_gene: TRBV4-1
d_gene: TRBD1
abundance: -

CDR3aa: CASSLASGATTYEQYF
CDR3nt: TGTGCCAGCAGCTTGGCGAGCGGGGCTACTACCTACGAGCAGTACTTC
j_gene: TRBJ2-7
v_gene: TRBV5-4
d_gene: TRBD2
abundance: once

CDR3aa: CASSSQDGTGATDTQYF
CDR3nt: TGCGCCAGCAGCTCGCAGGACGGGACAGGGGCCACAGATACGCAGTATTTT
j_gene: TRBJ2-3
v_gene: TRBV5-1
d_gene: TRBD1
abundance: few

CDR3aa: CASKMIAGGRSSTDTQYF
CDR3nt: TGTGCCAGTAAAATGATCGCGGGGGGCCGGTCCAGCACAGATACGCAGTATTTT
j_gene: TRBJ2-3
v_gene: TRBV19
d_gene: TRBD2
abundance: few

CDR3aa: CASSVQGLAGELFF
CDR3nt: TGTGCCAGCAGCGTACAGGGTCTTGCCGGGGAGCTGTTTTTT
j_gene: TRBJ2-2
v_gene: TRBV9
d_gene: -
abundance: -

CDR3aa: CASSPSGYNNQPQHF
CDR3nt: TGTGCCAGTAGTCCCTCCGGGTATAACAATCAGCCCCAGCATTTT
j_gene: TRBJ1-5
v_gene: TRBV19
d_gene: -
abundance: -

CDR3aa: CSPRGGDEQFF
CDR3nt: TGCAGTCCTCGGGGCGGGGATGAGCAGTTCTTC
j_gene: TRBJ2-1
v_gene: TRBV20-1
d_gene: -
abundance: -

CDR3aa: CASSLAGERNQPQHF
CDR3nt: TGTGCCAGCAGCTTGGCTGGGGAGCGCAATCAGCCCCAGCATTTT
j_gene: TRBJ1-5
v_gene: TRBV5-5
d_gene: -
abundance: -

CDR3aa: CASSPDSHLGYTF
CDR3nt: TGTGCCAGCAGCCCGGACAGCCATCTAGGCTACACCTTC
j_gene: TRBJ1-2
v_gene: TRBV7-9
d_gene: -
abundance: few

CDR3aa: CASSFASGGPPYEQYF
CDR3nt: TGTGCCAGCAGTTTCGCTAGCGGGGGGCCACCCTACGAGCAGTACTTC
j_gene: TRBJ2-7
v_gene: TRBV27
d_gene: TRBD2
abundance: -

CDR3aa: CASSEDRGPYSGANVLTF
CDR3nt: TGCGCCAGCAGCGAGGACAGGGGTCCATACTCTGGGGCCAACGTCCTGACTTTC
j_gene: TRBJ2-6
v_gene: TRBV5-1
d_gene: TRBD1
abundance: -

CDR3aa: CARGGAFF
CDR3nt: TGTGCCAGGGGGGGGGCTTTCTTT
j_gene: TRBJ1-1
v_gene: TRBV6-5
d_gene: -
abundance: -

CDR3aa: CASSAEGGRTDTQYF
CDR3nt: TGTGCCAGCAGCGCAGAGGGAGGCCGCACAGATACGCAGTATTTT
j_gene: TRBJ2-3
v_gene: TRBV7-9
d_gene: -
abundance: -

CDR3aa: CASSSFEGLYEQYF
CDR3nt: TGTGCCAGCAGCTCATTCGAAGGACTCTATGAGCAGTACTTC
j_gene: TRBJ2-7
v_gene: TRBV7-6
d_gene: -
abundance: -

CDR3aa: CASSPPPLLGTENTEAFF
CDR3nt: TGTGCCAGCAGCCCACCTCCTCTTCTCGGGACTGAGAACACTGAAGCTTTCTTT
j_gene: TRBJ1-1
v_gene: TRBV7-3
d_gene: -
abundance: -

CDR3aa: CASSGRTGEYGYTF
CDR3nt: TGCGCCAGCAGCGGGCGAACAGGGGAATATGGCTACACCTTC
j_gene: TRBJ1-2
v_gene: TRBV5-1
d_gene: TRBD1
abundance: -

CDR3aa: CASSTPGRGKYEQYF
CDR3nt: TGTGCCAGCAGTACCCCCGGCAGGGGAAAGTACGAGCAGTACTTC
j_gene: TRBJ2-7
v_gene: TRBV6-5
d_gene: -
abundance: -

CDR3aa: CASSVALNSPLHF
CDR3nt: TGTGCCAGCAGCGTAGCTCTGAATTCACCCCTCCACTTT
j_gene: TRBJ1-6
v_gene: TRBV9
d_gene: -
abundance: -

CDR3aa: CASSLASLGSSYEQYF
CDR3nt: TGCGCCAGCAGCTTGGCGTCATTGGGGAGCTCCTACGAGCAGTACTTC
j_gene: TRBJ2-7
v_gene: TRBV5-1
d_gene: -
abundance: -

CDR3aa: CASGSTGNTGELFF
CDR3nt: TGTGCCAGTGGGTCTACAGGGAACACCGGGGAGCTGTTTTTT
j_gene: TRBJ2-2
v_gene: TRBV27
d_gene: -
abundance: -

CDR3aa: CASSLGRGRNMNTEAFF
CDR3nt: TGTGCCAGCAGCTTGGGGAGGGGACGGAACATGAACACTGAAGCTTTCTTT
j_gene: TRBJ1-1
v_gene: TRBV5-4
d_gene: -
abundance: -

CDR3aa: CASSFQGSEKLFF
CDR3nt: TGTGCCAGCAGCTTCCAGGGATCTGAAAAACTGTTTTTT
j_gene: TRBJ1-4
v_gene: TRBV5-4
d_gene: -
abundance: -

CDR3aa: CAWSVGGNSNQPQHF
CDR3nt: TGTGCCTGGAGTGTGGGAGGGAATAGCAATCAGCCCCAGCATTTT
j_gene: TRBJ1-5
v_gene: TRBV30
d_gene: -
abundance: -

CDR3aa: CASSEAYSGNTIYF
CDR3nt: TGTGCCAGCAGTGAAGCTTACTCTGGAAACACCATATATTTT
j_gene: TRBJ1-3
v_gene: TRBV6-1
d_gene: -
abundance: many

CDR3aa: CASNDRDGYSPLHF
CDR3nt: TGTGCCAGCAACGACAGAGACGGCTATTCACCCCTCCACTTT
j_gene: TRBJ1-6
v_gene: TRBV7-2
d_gene: -
abundance: -

CDR3aa: CASRDTGSTDTQYF
CDR3nt: TGTGCCAGCAGAGATACAGGAAGCACAGATACGCAGTATTTT
j_gene: TRBJ2-3
v_gene: TRBV6-1
d_gene: -
abundance: -

CDR3aa: CASSPTGRGVADTQYF
CDR3nt: TGCGCCAGCAGCCCCACCGGGCGGGGGGTGGCAGATACGCAGTATTTT
j_gene: TRBJ2-3
v_gene: TRBV4-1
d_gene: TRBD2
abundance: -

CDR3aa: CASSLPDRLYEQYF
CDR3nt: TGTGCCAGCAGTTTACCGGACAGACTCTACGAGCAGTACTTC
j_gene: TRBJ2-7
v_gene: TRBV27
d_gene: -
abundance: -

CDR3aa: CASSPESQETQYF
CDR3nt: TGTGCCAGCTCACCGGAGAGCCAAGAGACCCAGTACTTC
j_gene: TRBJ2-5
v_gene: TRBV18
d_gene: -
abundance: -

CDR3aa: CASSYPRSQETQYF
CDR3nt: TGTGCCAGCAGTTACCCCCGGAGCCAAGAGACCCAGTACTTC
j_gene: TRBJ2-5
v_gene: TRBV6-6
d_gene: -
abundance: -